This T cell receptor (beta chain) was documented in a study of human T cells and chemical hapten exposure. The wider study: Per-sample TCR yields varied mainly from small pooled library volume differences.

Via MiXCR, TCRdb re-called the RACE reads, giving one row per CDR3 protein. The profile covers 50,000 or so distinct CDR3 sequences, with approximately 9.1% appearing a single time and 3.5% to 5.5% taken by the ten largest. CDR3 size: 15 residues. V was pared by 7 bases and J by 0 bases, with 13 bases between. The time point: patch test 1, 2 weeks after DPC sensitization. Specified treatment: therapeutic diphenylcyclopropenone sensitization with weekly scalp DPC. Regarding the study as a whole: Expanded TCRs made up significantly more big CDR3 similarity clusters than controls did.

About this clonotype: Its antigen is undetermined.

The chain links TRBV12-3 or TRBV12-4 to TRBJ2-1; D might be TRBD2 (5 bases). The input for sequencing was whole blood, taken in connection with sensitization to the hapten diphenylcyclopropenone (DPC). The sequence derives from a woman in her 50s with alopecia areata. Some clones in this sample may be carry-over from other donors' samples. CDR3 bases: TGTGCCAGCACCCGGGGAACTGACTCCTACAATGAGCAGTTCTTC. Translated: CASTRGTDSYNEQFF.